The 2 T cell receptor beta chains below were found in one sample sequenced in a study of patients with pleural tuberculosis (TCRdb year 2014). The reads were generated on an Illumina Genome Analyzer IIx. TCRdb ran its own pipeline on the public reads, namely fastp trimming at Q25 and MiXCR clone calling, and kept in-frame beta chains. Rows with one shared CDR3 protein collapse into an entry with the most common genes and DNA. The sample table holds just under 30,000 distinct CDR3 sequences, of which about a sixth were seen once. The top ten constitute approximately 3.7% of the sample. Sequenced: peripheral blood. Every receptor here comes from a human donor with pleural tuberculosis.

This clonotype was recorded many times. This chain uses TRBV3-1 with TRBJ2-7; D is perhaps TRBD2 (5 bases). Germline-derived CDR1 and CDR2 are LGHDT and YNNKEL (reference sequence). This CDR3 comprises 15 residues. Trimming shortened V by 2 bases and J by 0 bases, and 11 bases separated the two germline ends. The CDR3 spells CASSQSGLSSYEQYF. The CDR3 coding sequence is TGTGCCAGCAGCCAAAGCGGATTGAGCTCCTACGAGCAGTACTTC.

To note about this clonotype: This clone may be a read error of a much larger clone one base away. The CDR3 end shows no conserved phenylalanine or tryptophan, and so a read error is likely. J is TRBJ2-7 and V is TRBV7-9, with TRBD2 identical over 7 bases. Per the germline V gene, CDR1 is SEHNR and CDR2 is FQNEAQ (reference sequence). The CDR3 consists of 11 residues. The V and J ends lost 7 bases and 6 bases, in that order; junction bases with no gene match: 3. The CDR3 loop reads CASTGGFEQYS. The CDR3 DNA follows: TGTGCCAGCACCGGGGGGTTCGAGCAGTACTCC.